This note documents a single TCR beta chain sequence. V lost 8 bases, J lost 6 bases, and 14 bases lay in between. This CDR3 comprises 13 residues. CDR1 is SNHLY and CDR2 is FYNNEI in the germline V gene. Individuals drawn from approximately 22 US areas were about 18 to 95 years old. Allocation to cohorts depended on clinical history reported by the participants. The source of the sample is a study of blood T cell repertoires in COVID-19. Sequenced by immunoSEQ multiplex PCR; TCRdb stores in-frame clones only, minus some. In the table there are about 280,000 clones, 85% of which are singletons. The sequence derives from a woman aged 45-65 years who had recovered from COVID-19. Sequencing was done on a sample of PBMCs or T cells enriched from blood (not recorded which). The V gene is TRBV2, the J gene TRBJ2-1; possible D gene TRBD2, 6 bases. The CDR3 nucleotides read TGTGCCAGCCAGCTGCGGGAAATCAATGAGCAGTTCTTC. This sequence encodes CASQLREINEQFF.